The present T cell receptor beta chain was sequenced within a study of T cells after somatic rescue of genetic block (TCRdb year 2020). Notes on the research overall: What the study looked at was long-term robustness, specifically in a T-cell system that came about through somatic rescue of a genetic block in T-cell development.

This clone was counted a single time. The clone's antigen remains unknown. Base qualities are not recorded, but no much larger clone differs from it by a single base. The CDR3 goes from the cysteine to the phenylalanine over 12 residues. Only CDR3 DNA remains: 36 bases, in frame from the first base. Based on the germline V gene (reference sequence), the CDR1 and CDR2 sequences are PRHDT and FYEKMQ. Trimming at the junction amounts to 0 bases on V and 5 bases on J, and the germline ends lie 5 bases apart. The library relied on the immunoSEQ multiplex PCR assay. The table was pulled from immuneACCESS by TCRdb, which kept in-frame rearrangements only. Such tables lose some clones; where checked, under half of the loss comes from unresolved V genes, and the rest has no known cause. In this sample the table shows roughly 55,000 clones, 96% of which occur a single time. Approximately 0.073% of the sample is in the top ten clones.

The TCR was taken from a child less than two years old. Recombination connected TRBV13 to TRBJ2-7; no D gene is confidently identified. Input material: peripheral blood mononuclear cells (PBMCs). DNA sequence: TGTGCCAGCAGCTTAGGACCGCACGAGCAGTACTTC. Translated, this is CASSLGPHEQYF.